A single sample is the source of the 17 T cell receptor beta chains below, sequenced in a study of CXCR3-negative and CXCR3-positive naive CD8 T cells. The authors prepared UMI-labeled TRB cDNA libraries by 5' RACE. Reanalyzing the 5' RACE reads, TCRdb keeps one entry per CDR3 protein, without DNA. The sample holds 35,000 to 55,000 distinct CDR3 sequences. Input material: naive CXCR3- CD8+ T cells from blood. Subset: CD45RO-CCR7+CD27+CD95- naive CD8+ T cells lacking CXCR3 (TNR3-). All receptors derive from a human donor in good health. Some clones in this sample may be carry-over from other donors' samples.

J is TRBJ2-1 and V is TRBV5-1; there is no DNA to check the TCRdb D call of TRBD1. CDR1 SGHRS and CDR2 YFSETQ come from the germline V gene. The CDR3 is 14 amino acids. The CDR3 region is CASKRTGPLDEQFF.

The CDR3 loop reads CASSSGYSSYEQYF. The chain links TRBV7-2 to TRBJ2-7. This CDR3 has 14 amino acids. Germline CDR1 and CDR2: SGHTA and FQGNSA.

The genes are TRBV6-6 and TRBJ2-3; the TCRdb D gene call, TRBD1, has no DNA to confirm it. The germline gives CDR1 MNHNY, CDR2 SVGAGI (reference sequence). The CDR3 is made up of 14 amino acids. The CDR3 is CASTRTGDTDTQYF.

The rearrangement joins TRBV15 to TRBJ1-4; without DNA, the TCRdb call of TRBD1 cannot be checked. The germline CDR1 and CDR2 sequences are LNHNV and YYDKDF (reference sequence). This CDR3 has 15 amino acids. The CDR3 protein is CATSLRDRGPEKLFF.

The CDR3 sequence is CASSVLAGSSYEQYF. The chain is built from TRBV7-2 and TRBJ2-7; as DNA is missing, the TRBD2 call by TCRdb cannot be tested. In germline, CDR1 is SGHTA, CDR2 FQGNSA. The CDR3 has 15 residues.

V gene TRBV7-7 combines with J gene TRBJ2-5; TCRdb's D call, TRBD1, is unchecked because there is no DNA. The CDR3 runs 15 residues. Germline CDR1 SSHAT, CDR2 FNYEAQ (reference sequence). The CDR3 reads CASSQGQGNQETQYF.

This chain links TRBV6-2 or TRBV6-3 with TRBJ2-7; no DNA is available, so the TRBD1 call from TCRdb remains unchecked. This CDR3 has 15 amino acids. The germline CDR1 and CDR2 sequences are MNHEY and SVGEGT. The CDR3 protein is CASSSVSRATYEQYF.

The rearrangement joins TRBV11-2 to TRBJ2-2; TCRdb's assignment of TRBD1 cannot be checked, as there is no DNA. The V gene's germline CDR1 is SGHAT and CDR2 FQNNGV. This CDR3 contains 14 residues. The CDR3 here is CASNGQGYPGELFF.

V gene TRBV6-6 combines with J gene TRBJ2-7; no DNA is available, so the TRBD1 call from TCRdb remains unchecked. Germline-derived CDR1 and CDR2 are MNHNY and SVGAGI (reference sequence). The CDR3 length is 12 residues. CDR3: CASAPGAYEQYF.

The V and J genes are TRBV6-5 and TRBJ2-7; TCRdb outputs TRBD2, but without DNA this stays unchecked. This CDR3 contains 13 residues. Germline CDR1 MNHEY, CDR2 SVGAGI. The CDR3 loop is CAGRPGPVLEQYF.

The genes are TRBV12-3 or TRBV12-4 and TRBJ2-3; TCRdb picks TRBD2, but there is no DNA to check that call. The length of the CDR3 is 14 residues. The CDR3 region is CASSLTSSTDTQYF.

This chain links TRBV28 with TRBJ2-1; TCRdb's D gene call, TRBD1, goes unchecked for lack of DNA. This CDR3 contains 17 residues. Germline CDR1 reads MDHEN; CDR2 reads SYDVKM. The CDR3: CASSLRQVVVIQSEQFF.

The rearrangement uses TRBV5-5 and TRBJ2-3; TCRdb designates TRBD1, a call that cannot be tested without DNA. CDR3 length: 17 residues. Germline-derived CDR1 and CDR2 are SGHKS and YYEKEE (reference sequence). This chain's CDR3 is CASSLFGGAAGTDTQYF.

The rearrangement uses TRBV29-1 and TRBJ2-3; the TRBD2 assignment by TCRdb is unverifiable without DNA. There are 14 residues in the CDR3. Germline V gives CDR1 SQVTM, CDR2 ANQGSEA. CDR3: CSVESGLIADTQYF.

The rearrangement uses TRBV7-6 and TRBJ2-5; TCRdb's D gene call, TRBD2, goes unchecked for lack of DNA. Germline loops: CDR1 SGHVS, CDR2 FNYEAQ. CDR3 length: 16 residues. The CDR3 sequence: CASSFLAGGPDETQYF.

The gene calls are TRBV28 and TRBJ2-7; TCRdb's D call, TRBD1, is unchecked because there is no DNA. Germline CDR1 is MDHEN and CDR2 is SYDVKM. The CDR3 has 15 amino acids. CDR3 amino acids: CASSITGPGSYEQYF.

CDR3 in amino acids: CASSLWNWDRRSTGELFF. This chain connects TRBV27 to TRBJ2-2; TCRdb calls TRBD1, which cannot be checked without DNA. The CDR3 consists of 18 residues. CDR1 is MNHEY and CDR2 is SMNVEV in the germline V gene (reference sequence).